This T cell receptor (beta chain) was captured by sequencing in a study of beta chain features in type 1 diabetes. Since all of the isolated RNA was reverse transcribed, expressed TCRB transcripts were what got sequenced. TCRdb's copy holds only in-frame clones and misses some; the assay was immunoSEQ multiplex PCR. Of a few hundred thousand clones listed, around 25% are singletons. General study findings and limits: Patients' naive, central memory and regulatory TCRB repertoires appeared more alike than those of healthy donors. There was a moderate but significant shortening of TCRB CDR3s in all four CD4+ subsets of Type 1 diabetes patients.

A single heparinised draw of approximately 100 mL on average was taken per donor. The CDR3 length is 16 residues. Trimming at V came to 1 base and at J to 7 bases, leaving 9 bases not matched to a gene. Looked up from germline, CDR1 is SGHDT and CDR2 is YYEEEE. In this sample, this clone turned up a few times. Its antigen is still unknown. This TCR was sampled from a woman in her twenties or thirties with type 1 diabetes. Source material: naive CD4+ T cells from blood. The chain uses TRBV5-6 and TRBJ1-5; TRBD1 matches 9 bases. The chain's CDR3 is CASSLRNRGQGQPQHF. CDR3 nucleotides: TGTGCCAGCAGCTTGAGAAACAGGGGGCAGGGGCAGCCCCAGCATTTT.